The subject of this entry is one T cell receptor (beta chain). The target antigen is unknown. The primer mix had 60 Vbeta and 13 Jbeta primers. In the authors' methods: Roughly 10 million shared chains were among the about 80 million unique TCR beta chains that a later analysis counted. This table comes from immunoSEQ multiplex PCR, and its TCRdb copy is limited to in-frame clones, with some not included. The DNA gave D and trimming, while V, J and clone size come from that table. The sample lists about 40,000 clones, 75% to 90% occurring once. This specimen comes from a study of cytomegalovirus exposure and HLA in healthy donors. Study-wide results and caveats: Reported results showed that the classifier diagnosed cytomegalovirus status with high specificity and sensitivity. Upon later analysis, TCR association rates were observed to vary by HLA locus, being highest for DRB1 and lowest for HLA-C. Previously analyzed data showed that most TCR beta V segments were productive at a frequency of about 87% or about 30%.

Germline values: CDR1 SGHTA, CDR2 FQGNSA. V was cut by 3 bases and J by 5 bases, with 13 bases left in between. The CDR3 spans 14 residues. V and J are TRBV7-2 and TRBJ1-2; no firm D call. What was sequenced was PBMCs. This clonotype was sampled from a woman aged 40 to 50 in good health and CMV-seropositive. CDR3: CASSFHVRTYGYTF. CDR3 DNA: TGTGCCAGCAGCTTTCATGTACGGACTTATGGCTACACCTTC.